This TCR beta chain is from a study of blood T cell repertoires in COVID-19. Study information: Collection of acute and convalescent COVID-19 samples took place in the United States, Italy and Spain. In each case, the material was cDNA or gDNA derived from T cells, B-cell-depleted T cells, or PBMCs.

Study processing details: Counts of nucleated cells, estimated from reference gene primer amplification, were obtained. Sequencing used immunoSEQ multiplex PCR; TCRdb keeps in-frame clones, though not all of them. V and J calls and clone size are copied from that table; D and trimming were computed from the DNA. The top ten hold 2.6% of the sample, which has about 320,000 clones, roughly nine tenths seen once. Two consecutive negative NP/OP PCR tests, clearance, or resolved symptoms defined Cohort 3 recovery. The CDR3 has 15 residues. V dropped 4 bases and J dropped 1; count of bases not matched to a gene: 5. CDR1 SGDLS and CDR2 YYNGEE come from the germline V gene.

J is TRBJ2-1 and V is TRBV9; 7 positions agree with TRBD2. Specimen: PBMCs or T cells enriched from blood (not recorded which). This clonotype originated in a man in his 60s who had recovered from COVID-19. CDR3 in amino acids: CASSFRTSSYNEQFF. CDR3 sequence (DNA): TGTGCCAGCAGCTTCCGGACTAGTTCCTACAATGAGCAGTTCTTC.